These T cell receptor beta chains were read from a single sample in a study of blood T cell repertoires in COVID-19. Sequencing used immunoSEQ multiplex PCR; TCRdb keeps in-frame clones, though not all of them. The sample consists of 120,000 or so clones, 60% to 85% of them appearing once. Sequenced: peripheral blood. These receptors were taken from a human donor with acute or convalescent COVID-19. The donor label of this sample is uncertain. Both conserved end residues are part of each CDR3. A D gene is named only where the DNA matches it firmly. Some rows mark clone size as missing; the rest say once, few, many or name a class of expanded clone.

>NA|19|NA|TRBV21-1|TRBJ2-5
TGTGCCAGCAGCAAATGGAGTTTTATACTAGCGGGGGTACAAGAGACCCAGTACTTC
CASSKWSFILAGVQETQYF
>NA|14|NA|TRBV7-2|TRBJ2-6
TGTGCCAGCAGCCTAACGAGGGGGGCCAACGTCCTGACTTTC
CASSLTRGANVLTF
>NA|13|NA|TRBV2|TRBJ1-1
TGTGCCAGCAGTGGACGGGTGAACACTGAAGCTTTCTTT
CASSGRVNTEAFF
>NA|14|few|TRBV9|TRBJ1-5
TGTGCCAGCAGCGCCTGGGCCAGCAATCAGCCCCAGCATTTT
CASSAWASNQPQHF
>NA|14|NA|TRBV5-1|TRBJ2-3
TGCGCCAGCAGCTTGGGGGCTAGCGCAGATACGCAGTATTTT
CASSLGASADTQYF
>NA|17|NA|TRBV4-1|TRBJ2-3
TGCGCCAGCAGCCAAAGACTAGTCAGTGATAGCACAGATACGCAGTATTTT
CASSQRLVSDSTDTQYF
>NA|15|NA|TRBV7-9|TRBJ2-7
TGTGCCAGCAGCACCCTAGTCGGGTACTTGGACGAGCAGTACTTC
CASSTLVGYLDEQYF
>NA|14|few|TRBV25-1|TRBJ2-5
TGTGCCAGCAGCCGCGCCTCCCTCGGGGAGACCCAGTACTTC
CASSRASLGETQYF
>NA|13|many|TRBV30|TRBJ2-5
TGTGCCTGGAGTCGCTTGCGGGTGGAGACCCAGTACTTC
CAWSRLRVETQYF
>NA|13|few|TRBV25-1|TRBJ1-6
TGTGCCAGCAGTGAATACAGGGGTTCACCCCTCCACTTT
CASSEYRGSPLHF
>NA|17|NA|TRBV30|TRBJ1-1
TGTGCCTGGAGGGTCAGGACTTCCAGGGGTTGGGTCACTGAAGCTTTCTTT
CAWRVRTSRGWVTEAFF
>NA|13|NA|TRBV15|TRBJ1-5
TGTGCCACCAGCAGAGAGTGGGAGCAGCCCCAGCATTTT
CATSREWEQPQHF
>NA|15|NA|TRBV18|TRBJ1-5
TGTGCCAGCTCACCATCCCAGAGGCAAGGTCAGCCCCAGCATTTT
CASSPSQRQGQPQHF
>TRBD1|15|NA|TRBV5-1|TRBJ1-5
TGCGCCAGCAGCCCCGGGACAGGGTTCAATCAGCCCCAGCATTTT
CASSPGTGFNQPQHF
>TRBD2|15|many|TRBV9|TRBJ2-1
TGTGCCAGCAGCGTAGATGGACTAGCGGGGGATGAGCAGTTCTTC
CASSVDGLAGDEQFF
>TRBD1|15|NA|TRBV5-1|TRBJ2-3
TGCGCCAGCAGCTCACAGGGGGCGTCGACAGATACGCAGTATTTT
CASSSQGASTDTQYF
>TRBD2|14|once|TRBV5-1|TRBJ2-1
TGCGCCAGCAGGAGTAGCGGGACCTACAATGAGCAGTTCTTC
CASRSSGTYNEQFF